These 29 T cell receptor beta chains came from one sample sequenced in a study of shared clonotypes between healthy human individuals. The assay was immunoSEQ multiplex PCR, and TCRdb's table has in-frame clones only and misses some. The table has approximately 2.1 million clones, approximately 93% seen once. Sequenced sample: naive CD4+ T cells from PBMCs. Noted subset: CD45RA+ positively selected. These receptors were obtained from a man younger than 35 in good health. Some clones in this sample may be carry-over from other donors' samples.

On this clone itself: This same CDR3 is encoded by further DNA sequences in the sample. The chain employs TRBV28 and TRBJ2-1; D uncertain. Trimming took off 3 bases at V and 3 bases at J, with 3 bases between the two ends. CDR3 length: 12 amino acids. The germline V gene encodes CDR1 MDHEN and CDR2 SYDVKM. The CDR3 loop reads CASSFVYNEQFF. CDR3 sequence (DNA): TGTGCCAGCAGTTTTGTCTACAATGAGCAGTTCTTC.

Comments on this clone: This could be a read error, since a much larger clone is one nucleotide away. At the DNA level, this CDR3 is encoded by other sequences in the same sample as well. The rearrangement joins TRBV9 to TRBJ2-1; no firm D call. This CDR3 spans 14 amino acids. CDR1 and CDR2 from the germline V gene are SGDLS and YYNGEE. Trimming pared 0 bases from V and 0 bases from J, leaving 4 bases between. CDR3 sequence: CASSVAGSYNEQFF. The CDR3 coding sequence is TGTGCCAGCAGCGTAGCAGGCTCCTACAATGAGCAGTTCTTC. Together with reference TRBV9 and TRBJ2-1, the CDR3 gives the full variable domain: DSGVTQTPKHLITATGQRVTLRCSPRSGDLSVYWYQQSLDQGLQFLIQYYNGEERAKGNILERFSAQQFPDLHSELNLSSLELGDSALYFCASSVAGSYNEQFFGPGTRLTVL.

This clone was counted once. V is TRBV2 and J is TRBJ2-5, with 11 bases lining up with TRBD1. CDR1 and CDR2 (germline): SNHLY, FYNNEI. The CDR3 extends over 17 amino acids. The J segment lost 1 base and the V segment lost 1 base, leaving 5 bases of the junction unmatched. CDR3 protein: CASSEGWTGGAQETQYF. CDR3 DNA: TGTGCCAGCAGTGAAGGATGGACAGGGGGCGCCCAAGAGACCCAGTACTTC.

The chain uses TRBV28 and TRBJ1-2, with D uncertain. The CDR3 runs 13 residues. Per germline, CDR1 MDHEN and CDR2 SYDVKM. V was clipped by 7 bases and J by 4 bases, with 13 bases between them. The CDR3 protein is CASTPLVGYGYTF. CDR3 coding DNA: TGTGCCAGCACCCCCTTGGTGGGCTATGGCTACACCTTC.

The table lists this clone with a count of one. The chain uses TRBV28 and TRBJ2-2; tentatively, D is TRBD2 (5 bases). Germline CDR1 reads MDHEN; CDR2 reads SYDVKM. This CDR3 region has 15 residues. Trimming removed 4 bases from V and 5 bases from J, with 14 bases in between. In DNA form, the CDR3 reads TGTGCCAGCAGTTCCCACGGGGTATCTACCGGGGAGCTGTTTTTT. Residues: CASSSHGVSTGELFF.

The chain combines TRBV6-1 with TRBJ2-1; D possibly corresponds to TRBD2 (5 bases). The germline CDR1 and CDR2 sequences are MNHNS and SASEGT. The CDR3 is 14 amino acids. V lost 4 bases to trimming and J lost 10 bases, with 17 bases between them. CDR3 nucleotide sequence: TGTGCCAGCAGTGGGTTCTTGGGGAGAGGGGAGCAGTTCTTC. This encodes CASSGFLGRGEQFF.

V gene TRBV7-8 combines with J gene TRBJ2-3; tentatively, D is TRBD2 (7 bases). V was clipped by 5 bases and J by 3 bases, with 18 bases between them. The CDR3 is 16 amino acids. Germline V gene lookup returns CDR1 SGHVS and CDR2 FQNEAQ. The chain's CDR3 is CASSTPRGARTDTQYF. The CDR3 bases are TGTGCCAGCAGCACCCCACGGGGGGCTAGAACAGATACGCAGTATTTT. The full variable domain, with the rest looked up from reference TRBV7-8 and TRBJ2-3, is GAGVSQSPRYKVAKRGQDVALRCDPISGHVSLFWYQQALGQGPEFLTYFQNEAQLDKSGLPSDRFFAERPEGSVSTLKIQRTQQEDSAVYLCASSTPRGARTDTQYFGPGTRLTVL.

V usage is TRBV12-5 and J usage is TRBJ2-7, with D perhaps being TRBD1 or TRBD2 (10 bases each). Germline values: CDR1 LGHNT, CDR2 FRNRAP. The ends were cut back, 7 bases at V and 2 bases at J, with 30 bases in the middle. The CDR3 length is 19 residues. The CDR3 is CASAGLGQGGTSETYEQYF. CDR3 bases: TGTGCTAGTGCCGGCCTTGGACAGGGGGGGACTAGCGAGACCTACGAGCAGTACTTC. Variable domain in full (rest from reference TRBV12-5 and TRBJ2-7): DARVTQTPRHKVTEMGQEVTMRCQPILGHNTVFWYRQTMMQGLELLAYFRNRAPLDDSGMPKDRFSAEMPDATLATLKIQPSEPRDSAVYFCASAGLGQGGTSETYEQYFGPGTRLTVT.

The rearrangement links TRBV28 to TRBJ1-5; 8 bases are a match to TRBD1. Germline V gene lookup returns CDR1 MDHEN and CDR2 SYDVKM. The CDR3 consists of 13 residues. V was pared by 5 bases and J by 14 bases, with 11 bases of the junction left unmatched. CDR3 residues: CASSATGAGGKHF. CDR3 DNA: TGTGCCAGCAGTGCCACCGGAGCAGGGGGCAAGCATTTT.

The V call is TRBV18, the J call TRBJ2-4; TRBD2 is a possible D gene (7 bases). V was shortened by 3 bases and J by 16 bases, with 13 bases between the two germline ends. The length of the CDR3 is 11 residues. The germline CDR1 and CDR2 sequences are KGHSH and LQKENI. DNA of the CDR3: TGTGCCAGCTCACCGGGGGGGGCACTATACTTC. Translated: CASSPGGALYF.

Points on this clone: Other DNA sequences within the sample encode an identical CDR3. The V call is TRBV5-1, the J call TRBJ2-7; D remains unclear. Trimming pared 0 bases from V and 0 bases from J, leaving 7 bases between. Germline lookup yields CDR1 SGHRS and CDR2 YFSETQ. CDR3 length equals 14 residues. The CDR3 region has the DNA TGCGCCAGCAGCTTGGGAACCAGCTCCTACGAGCAGTACTTC. This encodes CASSLGTSSYEQYF.

The genes are TRBV5-1 and TRBJ2-7; 8 bases agree with TRBD2. Germline-derived CDR1 and CDR2 are SGHRS and YFSETQ. V gave up 1 base and J gave up 3 bases; unmatched junction bases: 9. CDR3 size: 16 residues. CDR3 DNA sequence: TGCGCCAGCAGCTTGTTTCGGGAGGGCCCCGTCTACGAGCAGTACTTC. Residues: CASSLFREGPVYEQYF.

This chain links TRBV29-1 with TRBJ2-5; 15 nucleotides line up with TRBD2. The CDR3 length is 15 residues. After removal of 5 bases from V and 2 bases from J, the junction contained 3 bases not matched to a gene. Germline CDR1 and CDR2: SQVTM and ANQGSEA. CDR3 protein: CSVRGTSGGQETQYF. Written as DNA, the CDR3 is TGCAGCGTTCGGGGGACTAGCGGGGGGCAAGAGACCCAGTACTTC.

V usage is TRBV5-1 and J usage is TRBJ1-1; D ambiguous. CDR3 length: 16 residues. Germline CDR1 reads SGHRS; CDR2 reads YFSETQ. The V end lost 0 bases, the J end lost 0 bases, and 12 bases lay between the germline ends. The DNA for the CDR3 is TGCGCCAGCAGCTTGGGTCGGGCGAACCTGAACACTGAAGCTTTCTTT. Residues: CASSLGRANLNTEAFF.

This chain joins TRBV11-1 and TRBJ2-3, with D unresolved. The ends were cut back, 2 bases at V and 2 bases at J, with 8 bases in the middle. This CDR3 region has 14 residues. Germline V gene lookup returns CDR1 SGHAT and CDR2 FQDESV (reference sequence). CDR3 nucleotides: TGTGCCAGCAGCTTATCTGCCCCCACAGATACGCAGTATTTT. Amino acids: CASSLSAPTDTQYF.

This chain links TRBV27 with TRBJ2-7; D is uncertain. The CDR3 consists of 13 residues. Germline loops: CDR1 MNHEY, CDR2 SMNVEV (reference sequence). V lost 0 bases to trimming and J lost 6 bases, with 9 bases between them. As DNA, the CDR3 is TGTGCCAGCAGTTTATCCGGCACGATCGAGCAGTACTTC. It yields the protein CASSLSGTIEQYF.

This clone was detected a few times. CDR3 DNA: TGTGCCAGCTCCGAATCGACGGGGGGGTATCAGCCCCAGCATTTT. This encodes CASSESTGGYQPQHF. The chain employs TRBV18 and TRBJ1-5, with D possibly TRBD1 on 5 matching bases. The V gene lost 6 bases and the J gene lost 5 bases, with 17 bases spanning the gap. Germline V lookup: CDR1 KGHSH, CDR2 LQKENI. CDR3 size: 15 residues.

This chain links TRBV2 with TRBJ1-5; D unclear. This CDR3 is built from 13 residues. Germline V gives CDR1 SNHLY, CDR2 FYNNEI. V lost 4 bases, J lost 7 bases, and 11 bases lay in between. The CDR3 DNA sequence: TGTGCCAGCAGTGGCGTGGGCTCGCAGCCCCAGCATTTT. It specifies CASSGVGSQPQHF.

This clone was detected once. The V gene is TRBV28, the J gene TRBJ2-7; the match to TRBD2 covers 8 bases. This CDR3 is built from 13 residues. Germline-derived CDR1 and CDR2 are MDHEN and SYDVKM. The V gene end was trimmed by 6 bases and the J gene end by 3 bases; junction bases not matched to a gene: 4. CDR3 residues: CASSRGGYYEQYF. CDR3 bases: TGTGCCAGCAGCCGGGGGGGTTACTACGAGCAGTACTTC.

V is TRBV7-8 and J is TRBJ2-1; 9 nucleotides align to TRBD2. V shed 4 bases and J 9 bases; nucleotides not matched to a gene: 7. CDR1 and CDR2 from the germline V gene are SGHVS and FQNEAQ. The CDR3 is 14 residues long. The CDR3, as DNA: TGTGCCAGCAGCTCCGGGACTAGCTCGCGTGAGCAGTTCTTC. This encodes CASSSGTSSREQFF.

The rearrangement links TRBV28 to TRBJ1-5; no definite D call. CDR3 length: 14 residues. The V and J ends lost 2 bases and 6 bases respectively, with 11 bases between them. The germline V gene has CDR1 MDHEN and CDR2 SYDVKM. The CDR3 DNA follows: TGTGCCAGCAGTTTAAGTCGATGGGGTCAGCCCCAGCATTTT. Its translation is CASSLSRWGQPQHF.

The chain links TRBV4-1 to TRBJ2-7; a possible D gene is TRBD1 (6 bases). CDR1 MGHRA and CDR2 YSYEKL come from the germline V gene. The CDR3 is made up of 16 amino acids. V lost 2 bases to trimming and J lost 2 bases, with 16 bases between them. CDR3 sequence: CASSQSPGQRAYEQYF. Written as DNA, the CDR3 is TGCGCCAGCAGCCAATCGCCGGGACAACGGGCCTACGAGCAGTACTTC.

Turning to this clone: Different DNA sequences within this sample yield the same CDR3. V usage is TRBV6-5 and J usage is TRBJ1-2, with D uncertain. CDR3 length: 13 amino acids. V gave up 0 bases and J gave up 4 bases, with 6 bases separating them. CDR1 and CDR2 (germline): MNHEY, SVGAGI. DNA of the CDR3: TGTGCCAGCAGTTACTCGCGGTTCTATGGCTACACCTTC. Translated, it gives CASSYSRFYGYTF.

The genes are TRBV7-6 and TRBJ2-7, with 9 positions matching TRBD1. In germline, CDR1 is SGHVS, CDR2 FNYEAQ. The CDR3 is 14 amino acids. J lost 6 bases, V lost 8 bases, and 11 bases had no gene match. CDR3 residues: CASGAGTGNTEQYF. CDR3 DNA sequence: TGTGCCAGCGGCGCCGGGACAGGGAACACCGAGCAGTACTTC.

V and J are TRBV5-1 and TRBJ2-5, with D unclear. Between the trimmed V and J ends, which lost 0 bases and 2 bases, there was a span of 8 bases. The CDR3 totals 14 residues. Germline CDR1 is SGHRS and CDR2 is YFSETQ. Written as DNA, the CDR3 is TGCGCCAGCAGCTTGGCCCAACAACAAGAGACCCAGTACTTC. Amino acid sequence: CASSLAQQQETQYF.

This sequence joins TRBV7-3 and TRBJ2-3; D gene unclear. V was clipped by 0 bases and J by 4 bases, with 5 bases between them. The germline CDR1 and CDR2 sequences are SGHTA and FQGTGA. This CDR3 is 13 amino acids long. The CDR3 nucleotides are TGTGCCAGCAGCTTAACGTCCGCAGATACGCAGTATTTT. Translating it yields CASSLTSADTQYF.

Only one count was recorded for this clone. V gene TRBV28 combines with J gene TRBJ1-4; 12 nucleotides align to TRBD1. The V segment lost 4 bases and the J segment 12 bases; nucleotides outside the gene matches: 9. The germline CDR1 and CDR2 sequences are MDHEN and SYDVKM. This CDR3 is built from 15 residues. The CDR3 DNA sequence: TGTGCCAGCAGTTCTCGGGGACAGGGGGCCGGGGAACTGTTTTTT. Its translation is CASSSRGQGAGELFF. Using reference TRBV28 and TRBJ1-4 for the parts outside the CDR3, the full variable domain is DVKVTQSSRYLVKRTGEKVFLECVQDMDHENMFWYRQDPGLGLRLIYFSYDVKMKEKGDIPEGYSVSREKKERFSLILESASTNQTSMYLCASSSRGQGAGELFFGSGTQLSVL.

This clone has more than one count but fewer than ten. Other DNA sequences in this specimen translate into the identical CDR3. This chain links TRBV7-9 with TRBJ1-3; D unresolved. The ends were cut back, 0 bases at V and 4 bases at J, with 10 bases in the middle. This CDR3 contains 15 residues. Germline-derived CDR1 and CDR2 are SEHNR and FQNEAQ (reference sequence). CDR3 region: CASSLALGSGNTIYF. The DNA for the CDR3 is TGTGCCAGCAGCTTAGCGTTGGGATCCGGAAACACCATATATTTT.

This clone was detected once. The CDR3 spells CASSSSGRETGELFF. The CDR3 DNA reads as TGTGCCAGCAGCTCCAGCGGGAGAGAGACCGGGGAGCTGTTTTTT. The chain links TRBV7-2 to TRBJ2-2, with TRBD2 matching 8 bases. Germline V gene lookup returns CDR1 SGHTA and CDR2 FQGNSA. CDR3 length: 15 amino acids. With V trimmed by 4 bases and J by 5 bases, 6 bases remained unmatched.